The present T cell receptor (beta chain) was sequenced within a study of Graves' ophthalmopathy and Graves' hyperthyroidism. The sequenced template was RNA, covering the TCR beta CDR3 region. Following a first-round RT-PCR that used HTBI primers, a second-round multiplex PCR was carried out. A single record per CDR3 protein comes from TCRdb applying MiXCR to the multiplex PCR reads. The repertoire holds 300,000 to 350,000 distinct CDR3 sequences, with roughly 16% as singletons. The CDR3 loop spans 12 amino acids. CDR1 SGHAT and CDR2 FQNNGV come from the germline V gene. The V end was cut by 8 bases, the J end by 2 bases, with 9 bases between.

The sequence came from an adult man with Graves' ophthalmopathy. Sequencing was carried out using peripheral blood. The rearrangement joins TRBV11-2 to TRBJ2-5; D is possibly TRBD2 (6 bases). The DNA for the CDR3 is TGTGCCAGCGCGGGGCGGCAAGAGACCCAGTACTTC. It yields the protein CASAGRQETQYF.